One and the same sample provided the 14 T cell receptor beta chains below, sequenced in a study of blood T cell repertoires in COVID-19. Here immunoSEQ multiplex PCR was the method, and the copy in TCRdb shows in-frame clones only, minus some. Of roughly 200,000 clones in the sample, approximately 80% are singletons; the top ten hold over 9.5%. The sequencing input was peripheral blood. The receptors come from a woman aged 80 or over with COVID-19, enrolled during active disease.

The chain recombines TRBV5-6 with TRBJ1-6; a weak D match, TRBD1 (6 bases). This CDR3 contains 17 residues. V was trimmed by 2 bases and J by 4 bases, leaving 16 bases between them. From germline, CDR1 is SGHDT and CDR2 YYEEEE. The CDR3 sequence is CASSFRGAGDYNSPLHF. The CDR3 bases are TGTGCCAGCAGCTTCAGGGGCGCGGGTGATTATAATTCACCCCTCCACTTT.

The V and J genes are TRBV6-2 or TRBV6-3 and TRBJ2-5, with 8 positions matching TRBD2. The CDR3 is 15 residues long. V shed 6 bases, J shed 4 bases, and the junction held 10 bases outside the gene matches. Per germline, CDR1 MNHEY and CDR2 SVGEGT. The CDR3 region is CASSPGGSRVETQYF. The CDR3 nucleotides read TGTGCCAGCAGCCCGGGGGGGTCTCGAGTAGAGACCCAGTACTTC.

This chain joins TRBV7-2 and TRBJ2-3; D is possibly TRBD1 (6 bases). Looked up from germline, CDR1 is SGHTA and CDR2 is FQGNSA. V was trimmed by 10 bases and J by 5 bases, leaving 16 bases between them. The CDR3 is 13 residues long. The CDR3 is CATSTGTRDTQYF. In DNA form, the CDR3 reads TGTGCCACAAGTACAGGGACCAGAGATACGCAGTATTTT.

This chain connects TRBV7-8 to TRBJ2-5; 10 positions agree with TRBD2. The CDR3 covers 15 residues. J was trimmed by 5 bases and V by 2 bases; bases with no gene match: 5. The germline CDR1 and CDR2 sequences are SGHVS and FQNEAQ. The CDR3 bases are TGTGCCAGCAGCTTACCAGCGGGGGGGCCGGAGACCCAGTACTTC. Translation gives CASSLPAGGPETQYF.

This chain joins TRBV29-1 and TRBJ1-2; D perhaps matches TRBD1 (5 bases). The CDR3 extends over 12 amino acids. CDR1 SQVTM and CDR2 ANQGSEA come from the germline V gene. V shed 8 bases and J shed 2 bases, with 12 bases lying between them. For the CDR3, the DNA is TGCAGCTCTGCGGCAGGGAACTATGGCTACACCTTC. It translates to CSSAAGNYGYTF.

J is TRBJ2-2 and V is TRBV2; a possible D gene is TRBD2 (5 bases). The CDR3 is 14 amino acids. The germline V gene has CDR1 SNHLY and CDR2 FYNNEI. V was shortened by 6 bases and J by 6 bases, with 14 bases between the two germline ends. CDR3 DNA: TGTGCCAGCAGGAGGGCCCCGACGGCCGGGGAGCTGTTTTTT. It is translated as CASRRAPTAGELFF.

The rearrangement links TRBV6-5 to TRBJ1-2; weak D call: TRBD1 (6 bases). Germline CDR1 and CDR2: MNHEY and SVGAGI. The CDR3 has 13 amino acids. Trimming stripped 7 bases from V and 0 bases from J, with 9 bases between. CDR3 region: CASMGTTNYGYTF. The CDR3 DNA reads TGTGCCAGCATGGGGACAACTAACTATGGCTACACCTTC.

The chain combines TRBV5-1 with TRBJ1-1; TRBD1 agrees at 7 bases. From germline, CDR1 is SGHRS and CDR2 YFSETQ. V shed 4 bases, J shed 7 bases, and the junction held 13 bases outside the gene matches. This CDR3 has 15 residues. The CDR3 reads CASSLSTQTGIEAFF. CDR3 nucleotides: TGCGCCAGCAGCCTATCCACCCAGACAGGGATTGAAGCTTTCTTT.

The V call is TRBV19, the J call TRBJ1-1, with TRBD1 as a possible D gene (5 bases). The CDR3 contains 15 residues. Germline values: CDR1 LNHDA, CDR2 SQIVND (reference sequence). The V gene lost 3 bases and the J gene lost 1 base, with 12 bases spanning the gap. The DNA for the CDR3 is TGTGCCAGTAGTATCGGTCAGGGTTGGAACACTGAAGCTTTCTTT. It is translated as CASSIGQGWNTEAFF.

This clone came up a few times. Other DNA sequences in this sample translate to the same CDR3. J is TRBJ2-5 and V is TRBV19; 8 bases are a match to TRBD1. Per germline, CDR1 LNHDA and CDR2 SQIVND (reference sequence). This CDR3 contains 14 residues. Losses at the gene ends were 6 bases for V and 1 base for J; bases not matched to a gene: 4. CDR3 amino acids: CASRRTGGQETQYF. The CDR3 bases are TGTGCCAGTAGGCGAACAGGGGGCCAAGAGACCCAGTACTTC.

The genes are TRBV20-1 and TRBJ1-5, with D maybe TRBD1 (6 bases). Germline V lookup: CDR1 DFQATT, CDR2 SNEGSKA (reference sequence). V was trimmed by 6 bases and J by 3 bases, leaving 15 bases between them. The CDR3 totals 14 residues. CDR3 nucleotides: TGCAGTGCAAGTCCGACAGGAGCCAATCAGCCCCAGCATTTT. Its protein product is CSASPTGANQPQHF.

The J gene is TRBJ1-4, the V gene TRBV18, with 7 positions matching TRBD1. The germline CDR1 and CDR2 sequences are KGHSH and LQKENI. The CDR3 is made up of 14 amino acids. V shed 6 bases, J shed 5 bases, and the junction held 6 bases outside the gene matches. This CDR3 reads CASSPRDSNEKLFF. The CDR3 DNA reads TGTGCCAGCTCCCCTCGGGACAGCAATGAAAAACTGTTTTTT.

V usage is TRBV5-1 and J usage is TRBJ1-4; TRBD1 matches at 8 bases. The CDR3 runs 17 residues. The germline V gene has CDR1 SGHRS and CDR2 YFSETQ. With V trimmed by 0 bases and J by 7 bases, 11 bases remained unmatched. The CDR3: CASSLGQGANPVEKLFF. DNA of the CDR3: TGCGCCAGCAGCTTGGGTCAGGGGGCGAATCCGGTTGAAAAACTGTTTTTT.

The CDR3 DNA sequence: TGTGCCTGGACTCCGTACACGGCTAGCGGGTCAAGACCCTCCTACGAGCAGTACTTC. Its translation: CAWTPYTASGSRPSYEQYF. V usage is TRBV30 and J usage is TRBJ2-7; 8 nucleotides match TRBD2. This CDR3 contains 19 residues. Germline values: CDR1 GTSNPN, CDR2 SVGIG (reference sequence). V was pared by 4 bases and J by 0 bases, with 20 bases of the junction left unmatched.